The 18 T cell receptor beta chains below all came from one sample that was sequenced in a study of human T cells and chemical hapten exposure. MiXCR, applied by TCRdb to the RACE reads, yields one record per CDR3 protein. The data show approximately 120,000 distinct CDR3 sequences, 9.2% seen once. This sample's time point: patch test 2, 6 weeks after DPC sensitization. Described treatment: therapeutic diphenylcyclopropenone sensitization with weekly scalp DPC. Specimen: whole blood, collected in connection with sensitization to the hapten diphenylcyclopropenone (DPC). These receptors were collected from a woman in her forties with alopecia areata. Some clones in this sample may be carry-over from other donors' samples.

V is TRBV3-1 and J is TRBJ2-2; D may match TRBD1 or TRBD2 (5 bases each). Germline-derived CDR1 and CDR2 are LGHDT and YNNKEL (reference sequence). The CDR3 length is 14 residues. V was clipped by 2 bases and J by 6 bases, with 10 bases between them. In DNA, the CDR3 is TGTGCCAGCAGCCAAAACGGGGCTTCCGGGGAGCTGTTTTTT. Its translation: CASSQNGASGELFF.

This clonotype was counted between two and nine times. The rearrangement links TRBV6-2 or TRBV6-3 to TRBJ2-1; possibly TRBD1 or TRBD2 for D (5 bases each). Germline assignment: CDR1 MNHEY and CDR2 SVGEGT. The CDR3 sequence is 14 residues long. V gave up 5 bases and J gave up 4 bases, with 12 bases separating them. CDR3 loop: CASSRDGTYNEQFF. The CDR3 DNA is TGTGCCAGCAGTCGGGACGGCACATACAATGAGCAGTTCTTC.

At least ten counts were recorded for this clonotype. This sequence joins TRBV28 and TRBJ1-2; perhaps TRBD1 as D (5 bases). Trimming removed 7 bases from V and 3 bases from J, with 12 bases in between. This CDR3 has 13 amino acids. Germline CDR1 MDHEN, CDR2 SYDVKM. CDR3 sequence: CASTLGQDYGYTF. CDR3 sequence (DNA): TGTGCCAGCACCCTGGGGCAGGACTATGGCTACACCTTC.

This clonotype came up a few times. V gene TRBV2 combines with J gene TRBJ2-3; no definite D call. The CDR3 length is 12 residues. The V gene's germline CDR1 is SNHLY and CDR2 FYNNEI. V was clipped by 2 bases and J by 6 bases, with 6 bases between them. The CDR3 DNA follows: TGTGCCAGCAGTGAATATGGGGATACGCAGTATTTT. Protein: CASSEYGDTQYF.

There are many counts of this clonotype. The gene calls are TRBV11-3 and TRBJ2-3; D could derive from TRBD1 or TRBD2 (7 bases each). Germline V CDR1 and CDR2: SGHNT, YENEEA. The CDR3 sequence is 14 residues long. Trimming removed 6 bases from V and 0 bases from J, with 10 bases in between. CDR3 nucleotides: TGTGCCAGCAGTCAGGGGGGGAGCACAGATACGCAGTATTTT. It specifies CASSQGGSTDTQYF.

This clonotype was seen more than once but under ten times. The DNA for the CDR3 is TGTGCCATCAGTGGGGACAGGGGGCGCAACTATGGCTACACCTTC. It is translated as CAISGDRGRNYGYTF. This chain joins TRBV10-3 and TRBJ1-2; 12 bases fit TRBD1. V lost 4 bases to trimming and J lost 2 bases; unmatched junction nucleotides: 2. The CDR3 consists of 15 residues. CDR1 and CDR2 (germline): ENHRY, SYGVKD.

In its sample, this clonotype was seen many times. This rearrangement joins TRBV6-2 or TRBV6-3 to TRBJ1-2; D call uncertain. Trimming left V 7 bases short and J 10 bases short, with 13 bases between. This CDR3 is 11 amino acids long. Germline assignment: CDR1 MNHEY and CDR2 SVGEGT. CDR3 protein: CASTNRVSYTF. Here the CDR3 DNA reads TGTGCCAGCACTAACCGGGTTTCCTACACCTTC.

This clonotype has ten or more counts. The chain recombines TRBV7-6 with TRBJ2-5; D is unclear. Germline CDR1 and CDR2: SGHVS and FNYEAQ. There are 11 residues in the CDR3. V was clipped by 6 bases and J by 2 bases, with 4 bases between them. CDR3 DNA: TGTGCCAGCAGGGGACAAGAGACCCAGTACTTC. This encodes CASRGQETQYF.

This clonotype was detected ten times or more. The chain employs TRBV24-1 and TRBJ1-5; D might be TRBD1 (5 bases). Germline lookup yields CDR1 KGHDR and CDR2 SFDVKD. The CDR3 totals 17 residues. With 9 bases removed from V and 3 bases from J, the gap between germline ends came to 23 bases. The CDR3 region is CATPTRHPGLHNQPQHF. The CDR3 DNA reads TGTGCCACCCCTACGAGACACCCAGGGTTACACAATCAGCCCCAGCATTTT.

Regarding this clonotype: This clone may be a read error of a much larger clone one base away. The chain links TRBV9 to TRBJ1-1; D not resolved. Germline assignment: CDR1 SGDLS and CDR2 YYNGEE. The CDR3 runs 16 residues. The CDR3 is CVSSVWASTMNTEAFF. The CDR3 nucleotides read TGTGTCAGCAGCGTTTGGGCGTCGACTATGAACACTGAAGCTTTCTTT.

This clonotype was counted many times. The CDR3 coding sequence is TGTGCCAGCAGATCCGGGACAGGGTGGGGAAACACCATATATTTT. This encodes CASRSGTGWGNTIYF. The gene calls are TRBV12-3 or TRBV12-4 and TRBJ1-3; 9 bases line up with TRBD1. V dropped 6 bases and J dropped 4; count of bases not matched to a gene: 7. The CDR3 spans 15 residues.

The sample holds a few counts of this clonotype. This sequence joins TRBV6-5 and TRBJ2-7; TRBD1 aligns across 8 bases. The CDR3 runs 13 residues. Trimming at V came to 2 bases and at J to 4 bases, leaving 1 base not matched to a gene. Per germline, CDR1 MNHEY and CDR2 SVGAGI. CDR3 protein: CASSYGTGYEQYF. CDR3 bases: TGTGCCAGCAGTTACGGGACAGGTTACGAGCAGTACTTC.

This clonotype occurred many times. The chain combines TRBV7-2 with TRBJ2-1, with TRBD2 matching 8 bases. The J segment lost 9 bases and the V segment lost 1 base, leaving 8 bases of the junction unmatched. This CDR3 has 15 amino acids. The germline gives CDR1 SGHTA, CDR2 FQGNSA. The CDR3 region has the DNA TGTGCCAGCAGCTTAGGTGCGCTAGCGGGTAGTGAGCAGTTCTTC. As protein: CASSLGALAGSEQFF.

This clonotype has ten or more counts. This chain uses TRBV7-6 with TRBJ2-1, with no clear D. The germline V gene has CDR1 SGHVS and CDR2 FNYEAQ. V was trimmed by 1 base and J by 0 bases, leaving 10 bases between them. This CDR3 region has 16 residues. The CDR3: CASSLVGRPSYNEQFF. CDR3 DNA: TGTGCCAGCAGCTTAGTGGGCAGACCCTCCTACAATGAGCAGTTCTTC.

This clonotype was seen more than once but under ten times. The J gene is TRBJ1-6, the V gene TRBV3-1, with D perhaps TRBD1 (5 bases). V was pared by 0 bases and J by 9 bases, with 9 bases between. The germline CDR1 and CDR2 sequences are LGHDT and YNNKEL (reference sequence). This CDR3 comprises 14 residues. CDR3 sequence (DNA): TGTGCCAGCAGCCAAGATGGGGGAACTTCACCCCTCCACTTT. It encodes CASSQDGGTSPLHF.

This clonotype has ten or more counts. The rearrangement links TRBV5-1 to TRBJ1-5, with a weak D call TRBD1 (6 bases). Germline CDR1 and CDR2: SGHRS and YFSETQ. Trimming stripped 0 bases from V and 4 bases from J, with 11 bases between. This CDR3 has 15 amino acids. This CDR3 is CASSLEGQINQPQHF. The CDR3 region has the DNA TGCGCCAGCAGCTTGGAAGGACAGATTAATCAGCCCCAGCATTTT.

The sample holds a few counts of this clonotype. CDR3: CASSPPGTGGKDTQYF. CDR3 sequence (DNA): TGTGCCAGCAGCCCCCCCGGGACAGGGGGCAAAGATACGCAGTATTTT. This sequence joins TRBV3-1 and TRBJ2-3; TRBD1 agrees at 12 bases. V trimming: 4 bases; J trimming: 5 bases; junction bases outside the gene matches: 7. This CDR3 is built from 16 residues. Germline V gene lookup returns CDR1 LGHDT and CDR2 YNNKEL (reference sequence).

This clonotype was seen ten or more times. This chain connects TRBV4-2 to TRBJ2-3, with D possibly being TRBD1 or TRBD2 (5 bases each). Trimming removed 3 bases from V and 3 bases from J, with 7 bases in between. The CDR3 is 13 residues long. Germline-derived CDR1 and CDR2 are LGHNA and YNFKEQ. The CDR3 protein is CASSQGPTDTQYF. The CDR3 coding sequence is TGTGCCAGCAGCCAGGGACCTACAGATACGCAGTATTTT.